Listed here is a single TCR beta chain. The antigen is not known. The CDR3 runs to 17 residues. The source of the sample is a study of T cells expressing NK-cell markers. At the level of the study: Among the eight sequenced donors, seven tested HCMV-seropositive and one tested seronegative.

TCRdb reprocessed the 5' RACE reads and keeps a single row for each CDR3 protein, giving no DNA. The sample's table shows about 460,000 distinct CDR3 sequences. General study points: Roughly 6 of the donors carried dominant NKG2C+ clonotypes that took up 1.0-7.0% of their CD8+ T cells. One observes that, in several donors, these clonotypes were also the leading ones within the CD3+CD56-NKG2C+ fraction. HCMV specificity of the expanded NKG2C+ T cell clones stayed unclear.

The sample taken for sequencing was blood T cells: a sorted CD56 or NKG2C T cell subset, CD4+ or CD8+ T cells, or bulk PBMC T cells (not recorded which). The receptor comes from a woman in her forties or fifties in good health. This rearrangement joins TRBV12-3 or TRBV12-4 to TRBJ1-1; TCRdb lists TRBD1, though no DNA is available to test this call. CDR3 loop: CASSLVGQGAGKTEAFF.